This T cell receptor beta chain stems from a study of shared clonotypes between healthy human individuals. Broader study findings: Despite large depth, rarefaction showed incomplete sorted-subset sequencing.

Details on this clone: Its target is not known.

Genomic DNA of each subset was evenly split across several immunoSEQ plates. Assay used: immunoSEQ multiplex PCR; TCRdb lists only in-frame clones, some missing. The table has approximately 2,300,000 clones, 85% to 95% seen once. All donors were Caucasian adults living in Nashville, Tennessee. Losses at the gene ends were 6 bases for V and 6 bases for J; bases not matched to a gene: 11. The CDR3 totals 16 residues. The germline CDR1 and CDR2 sequences are MDHEN and SYDVKM. V usage is TRBV28 and J usage is TRBJ1-1; 12 bases line up with TRBD1. The sequenced material came from naive CD4+ T cells from PBMCs. Subset specified: CD45RA+ positively selected. This receptor was taken from a young man in good health. Some clones in this sample may be carry-over from other donors' samples. The CDR3 spells CASSPGTGGLWAEAFF. The CDR3 DNA sequence: TGTGCCAGCAGCCCCGGGACAGGGGGCCTCTGGGCTGAAGCTTTCTTT.